One sample yielded the 5 T cell receptor beta chains listed below, sequenced in a study of long-term antiretroviral therapy in people with HIV. At the survey level, the v3.0 immunoSEQ assay was run. TCRdb's table, derived via immunoSEQ multiplex PCR, lists solely in-frame clones and lacks some. The profile covers about 22,000 clones, with just over 85% appearing a single time and 4% to 5% taken by the ten largest. The specimen comprised unsorted PBMCs, sampled 1.3 years after starting antiretroviral therapy. Receptors were obtained from a man aged 55 to 70 with HIV.

This clone occurred once. The rearrangement links TRBV11-2 to TRBJ2-5; 8 bases line up with TRBD2. The CDR3 is made up of 15 amino acids. V lost 1 base and J lost 5; bases outside the gene matches: 6. The V gene's germline CDR1 is SGHAT and CDR2 FQNNGV. CDR3 sequence reads: CASSLGLAGVETQYF. CDR3 in DNA: TGTGCCAGCAGCTTAGGCCTAGCGGGTGTGGAGACCCAGTACTTC.

This clone has more than one count but fewer than ten. The chain employs TRBV18 and TRBJ1-2, with D possibly TRBD1 on 6 matching bases. Germline V CDR1 and CDR2: KGHSH, LQKENI. Trimming shortened V by 2 bases and J by 2 bases, and 12 bases separated the two germline ends. The CDR3 sequence is 15 residues long. The CDR3 is CASSPSADSNYGYTF. In DNA form, the CDR3 reads TGTGCCAGCTCACCAAGCGCGGACAGCAACTATGGCTACACCTTC.

V usage is TRBV28 and J usage is TRBJ2-7; 10 nucleotides align to TRBD2. The ends lost 5 bases at V and 3 bases at J; junction bases unmatched: 7. The CDR3 length is 15 residues. Germline CDR1 is MDHEN and CDR2 is SYDVKM. CDR3 sequence: CASSNGLAVHYEQYF. In DNA, the CDR3 is TGTGCCAGCAGTAATGGACTAGCGGTACACTACGAGCAGTACTTC.

The chain carries TRBV11-2 and TRBJ2-3; perhaps TRBD2 as D (6 bases). The CDR3 totals 16 residues. Germline V gives CDR1 SGHAT, CDR2 FQNNGV. Trimming removed 1 base from V and 5 bases from J, with 16 bases in between. Written as DNA, the CDR3 is TGTGCCAGCAGCTTAGCCCCGAGGGGCGGGGAAGATACGCAGTATTTT. It yields the protein CASSLAPRGGEDTQYF.

This chain connects TRBV7-2 to TRBJ2-1; no definite D call. The CDR3 covers 13 residues. CDR1 and CDR2 from the germline V gene are SGHTA and FQGNSA. Trimming removed 1 base from V and 8 bases from J, with 9 bases in between. CDR3 coding DNA: TGTGCCAGCAGCTTAGTTTTCCTCGATGAGCAGTTCTTC. Residues: CASSLVFLDEQFF.